Shown below are 26 T cell receptor beta chains from a single sample sequenced in a study of blood T cell repertoires in COVID-19. Libraries were prepared by immunoSEQ multiplex PCR; TCRdb keeps only in-frame clonotypes and omits some of them. The sample records some 160,000 clones, 80% being singletons. Sequenced material: PBMCs or T cells enriched from blood (not recorded which). The receptors here all came from an older woman who had recovered from COVID-19.

The rearrangement joins TRBV30 to TRBJ2-7, with D possibly matching TRBD1 (5 bases). This CDR3 is 13 amino acids long. The V end was cut by 1 base, the J end by 5 bases, with 12 bases between. Germline lookup yields CDR1 GTSNPN and CDR2 SVGIG (reference sequence). CDR3 nucleotide sequence: TGTGCCTGGAGTGCGTGGCAGGGTGACGAGCAGTACTTC. Its translation: CAWSAWQGDEQYF.

The genes are TRBV6-5 and TRBJ1-5; no clear D. V gave up 7 bases and J gave up 4 bases, with 8 bases separating them. Germline values: CDR1 MNHEY, CDR2 SVGAGI. The CDR3 loop spans 12 amino acids. In DNA, the CDR3 is TGTGCCAGCACTACCGGGAATCAGCCCCAGCATTTT. Protein product: CASTTGNQPQHF.

V and J are TRBV2 and TRBJ2-7; unclear D gene. Looked up from germline, CDR1 is SNHLY and CDR2 is FYNNEI. This CDR3 region has 14 residues. Between the trimmed V and J ends, which lost 3 bases and 1 base, there was a span of 10 bases. The CDR3 DNA reads as TGTGCCAGCAGTGACACCTCCTATTCCTACGAGCAGTACTTC. This sequence encodes CASSDTSYSYEQYF.

The gene calls are TRBV5-1 and TRBJ2-5; no firm D call. In germline, CDR1 is SGHRS, CDR2 YFSETQ. V lost 0 bases, J lost 4 bases, and 7 bases lay in between. The length of the CDR3 is 13 residues. CDR3: CASSLATGETQYF. CDR3 nucleotide sequence: TGCGCCAGCAGCTTGGCCACCGGAGAGACCCAGTACTTC.

The V call is TRBV30, the J call TRBJ1-6; 9 bases align to TRBD1. The germline gives CDR1 GTSNPN, CDR2 SVGIG (reference sequence). The CDR3 is made up of 13 amino acids. Trimming cost V 7 bases and J 8 bases; bases outside gene matches: 6. The chain's CDR3 is CALTGQGDSPLHF. In nucleotides, the CDR3 is TGTGCCTTGACGGGACAGGGCGATTCACCCCTCCACTTT.

This chain connects TRBV4-1 to TRBJ2-2; 7 positions agree with TRBD1. This CDR3 is built from 15 residues. The V gene end was trimmed by 2 bases and the J gene end by 5 bases; junction bases not matched to a gene: 5. Germline-derived CDR1 and CDR2 are MGHRA and YSYEKL. The CDR3 loop reads CASSQMTGRTGELFF. CDR3 DNA sequence: TGCGCCAGCAGCCAAATGACAGGGCGAACCGGGGAGCTGTTTTTT.

V usage is TRBV29-1 and J usage is TRBJ2-7, with 8 bases lining up with TRBD1. CDR1 is SQVTM and CDR2 is ANQGSEA in the germline V gene. CDR3 size: 13 residues. V dropped 2 bases and J dropped 5; count of bases not matched to a gene: 5. In nucleotides, the CDR3 is TGCAGCGTTGAACAGGGGGCGCAGAACGAGCAGTACTTC. Translating gives CSVEQGAQNEQYF.

V and J are TRBV24-1 and TRBJ2-5; D may be TRBD2 (7 bases). Germline assignment: CDR1 KGHDR and CDR2 SFDVKD. V dropped 1 base and J dropped 4 bases, with 12 bases sitting between them. The CDR3 consists of 15 residues. The CDR3 spells CATSDLGGGRETQYF. As DNA, the CDR3 is TGTGCCACCAGTGATTTAGGGGGAGGGCGAGAGACCCAGTACTTC.

In the case of this clone: Different DNA sequences within this sample yield the same CDR3. The rearrangement links TRBV10-1 to TRBJ2-3, with TRBD2 matching over 8 bases. CDR3 length: 13 residues. The germline CDR1 and CDR2 sequences are WNHNN and SYGVQD (reference sequence). V lost 5 bases, J lost 4 bases, and 2 bases stayed unmatched. The chain's CDR3 is CASSSGGSDTQYF. The CDR3 nucleotides read TGCGCCAGCAGTAGCGGGGGATCAGATACGCAGTATTTT.

The chain links TRBV5-4 to TRBJ1-6; D is ambiguous. The CDR3 runs to 15 residues. From germline, CDR1 is SGHNT and CDR2 YYREEE (reference sequence). Trimming left V 0 bases short and J 5 bases short, with 9 bases between. CDR3 residues: CASSLGGQDNSPLHF. The CDR3 nucleotides read TGTGCCAGCAGCTTGGGTGGGCAAGATAATTCACCCCTCCACTTT.

This clone was detected only a few times. This rearrangement joins TRBV29-1 to TRBJ1-5; the match to TRBD1 covers 9 bases. Per the germline V gene, CDR1 is SQVTM and CDR2 is ANQGSEA. Unmatched junction bases numbered 4, after V lost 3 bases and J lost 7 bases. The length of the CDR3 is 13 residues. As DNA, the CDR3 is TGCAGCGTTGATGGGGGACAGGGACAGCCCCAGCATTTT. Protein: CSVDGGQGQPQHF. Drawing the rest from reference TRBV29-1 and TRBJ1-5, the complete variable domain is SAVISQKPSRDICQRGTSLTIQCQVDSQVTMMFWYRQQPGQSLTLIATANQGSEATYESGFVIDKFPISRPNLTFSTLTVSNMSPEDSSIYLCSVDGGQGQPQHFGDGTRLSIL.

The chain recombines TRBV29-1 with TRBJ1-2, with D maybe TRBD1 (6 bases). V lost 1 base and J 5 bases, leaving 17 bases between the germline ends. The length of the CDR3 is 15 residues. Germline CDR1 and CDR2: SQVTM and ANQGSEA. CDR3 in amino acids: CSVEVVGTIGYGYTF. The CDR3 DNA sequence: TGCAGCGTTGAAGTAGTCGGGACAATAGGTTATGGCTACACCTTC.

In this sample, this clone turned up once. This sequence joins TRBV28 and TRBJ2-7; D may be TRBD1 (5 bases). Deletions cut 6 bases from V and 5 bases from J, with 17 bases between. This CDR3 contains 14 residues. Germline V gene sequence: CDR1 MDHEN, CDR2 SYDVKM. CDR3 in amino acids: CASSLGLDGNEQYF. For the CDR3, the DNA is TGTGCCAGCAGCCTGGGGCTAGATGGTAACGAGCAGTACTTC.

The chain couples TRBV13 to TRBJ2-1; 12 nucleotides match TRBD2. The CDR3 extends over 17 amino acids. Losses at the gene ends were 4 bases for V and 3 bases for J; bases not matched to a gene: 7. Germline assignment: CDR1 PRHDT and CDR2 FYEKMQ (reference sequence). The CDR3 DNA is TGTGCCAGCAGCTCGCGACTAGCGGGGGATTTCTACAATGAGCAGTTCTTC. Amino acids: CASSSRLAGDFYNEQFF.

This clone was picked up one time. This chain joins TRBV19 and TRBJ1-1; 9 positions match TRBD1. V lost 5 bases to trimming and J lost 10 bases; unmatched junction nucleotides: 11. The CDR3 has 14 residues. Germline V gene sequence: CDR1 LNHDA, CDR2 SQIVND (reference sequence). The CDR3 protein is CASSAKQGATTAFF. For the CDR3, the DNA is TGTGCCAGTAGTGCCAAACAGGGGGCTACGACAGCTTTCTTT.

The V gene is TRBV3-1 (or the pseudogene TRBV3-2), the J gene TRBJ1-2; D is perhaps TRBD1 (6 bases). Deletions cut 7 bases from V and 0 bases from J, with 15 bases between. The length of the CDR3 is 15 residues. CDR1 LGHDT and CDR2 YNNKEL come from the germline V gene (reference sequence). Here the CDR3 DNA reads TGTGCCAGCACCCTTAGGACAGCAGCTAACTATGGCTACACCTTC. This codes for CASTLRTAANYGYTF.

Only one count was recorded for this clone. This chain uses TRBV5-4 with TRBJ2-5, with a tentative D call TRBD2 (6 bases). V shed 1 base and J shed 0 bases, with 10 bases lying between them. The germline CDR1 and CDR2 sequences are SGHNT and YYREEE (reference sequence). This CDR3 has 15 residues. CDR3 sequence reads: CASSLWLANQETQYF. In DNA form, the CDR3 reads TGTGCCAGCAGCTTGTGGCTAGCGAACCAAGAGACCCAGTACTTC.

The chain is built from TRBV30 and TRBJ2-6; TRBD1 agrees at 8 bases. Germline V gene lookup returns CDR1 GTSNPN and CDR2 SVGIG (reference sequence). The V and J ends lost 4 bases and 0 bases, in that order; junction bases with no gene match: 5. This CDR3 contains 16 residues. CDR3 amino acids: CAWNRQGISGANVLTF. The CDR3, as DNA: TGTGCCTGGAATAGACAGGGGATCTCTGGGGCCAACGTCCTGACTTTC.

The V call is TRBV12-3 or TRBV12-4, the J call TRBJ2-3; D may be TRBD2 (5 bases). The CDR3 runs to 13 residues. Trimming cost V 7 bases and J 4 bases, with 12 bases left between them. As DNA, the CDR3 is TGTGCCAGCACCATCACTAGGGCAGATACGCAGTATTTT. It is translated as CASTITRADTQYF.

This clone came up a few times. This specimen includes other DNA sequences encoding the same CDR3. J is TRBJ1-6 and V is TRBV18; 8 nucleotides line up with TRBD1. V dropped 3 bases and J dropped 7; count of bases not matched to a gene: 2. Germline-derived CDR1 and CDR2 are KGHSH and LQKENI. This CDR3 is built from 14 residues. CDR3 DNA: TGTGCCAGCTCACCCACAGGGGGGAATTCACCCCTCCACTTT. It is translated as CASSPTGGNSPLHF.

The V and J genes are TRBV29-1 and TRBJ2-7, with D unclear. Trimming shortened V by 4 bases and J by 2 bases, and 12 bases separated the two germline ends. In germline, CDR1 is SQVTM, CDR2 ANQGSEA. This CDR3 is 13 amino acids long. Here the CDR3 DNA reads TGCAGCGTTGCGAAGGAGAGTGCCTACGAGCAGTACTTC. It encodes CSVAKESAYEQYF.

V and J are TRBV4-2 and TRBJ2-2, with TRBD2 identical over 8 bases. Germline V gene data show CDR1 as LGHNA and CDR2 as YNFKEQ. Trimming removed 3 bases from V and 1 base from J; junction bases left unmatched: 4. The CDR3 runs to 16 residues. The CDR3 sequence is CASSQGTRLNTGELFF. The CDR3 nucleotides are TGTGCCAGCAGCCAGGGGACTAGACTGAACACCGGGGAGCTGTTTTTT.

The CDR3 reads CATSSRADTGELFF. CDR3 in DNA: TGTGCCACCAGCAGCAGGGCCGACACCGGGGAGCTGTTTTTT. This chain joins TRBV15 and TRBJ2-2; D is perhaps TRBD1 (5 bases). The germline V and J ends were trimmed by 3 bases and 3 bases, with 8 bases remaining between them. Germline CDR1 and CDR2: LNHNV and YYDKDF (reference sequence). The CDR3 length is 14 residues.

The chain carries TRBV18 and TRBJ2-5; 8 nucleotides agree with TRBD1. Germline V gives CDR1 KGHSH, CDR2 LQKENI. V trimming: 6 bases; J trimming: 5 bases; junction bases outside the gene matches: 11. CDR3 length: 15 amino acids. The CDR3 region is CASSRTGTGGETQYF. The CDR3 bases are TGTGCCAGCTCTCGAACCGGGACAGGAGGCGAGACCCAGTACTTC.

The CDR3, as DNA: TGTGCCAGCAGCCAAGGCAGACCACCTAGGTCAGATACGCAGTATTTT. Translating gives CASSQGRPPRSDTQYF. V and J are TRBV3-1 (or the pseudogene TRBV3-2) and TRBJ2-3; no clear D gene. V was trimmed by 1 base and J by 4 bases, leaving 15 bases between them. CDR3 length equals 16 residues. Germline V gene data show CDR1 as LGHDT and CDR2 as YNNKEL (reference sequence).

This clone was found a few times. CDR3 region: CARSPTTRIFADTQYF. CDR3 bases: TGTGCCAGAAGTCCAACGACAAGGATTTTCGCAGATACGCAGTATTTT. This rearrangement joins TRBV5-3 to TRBJ2-3, with D hard to call. TRBV5-3 falls under the ORF class, with uncertain function. Trimming stripped 5 bases from V and 4 bases from J, with 20 bases between. The CDR3 spans 16 residues.